Each of the 29 T cell receptor beta chains below was sequenced from the same sample in a study of CD8 T cells in ankylosing spondylitis. TCRdb re-called the 5' RACE reads with MiXCR, one entry per CDR3 protein. Of approximately 220,000 distinct CDR3 sequences in the sample, over 9.5% are singletons; the top ten hold over 20%. Sequencing used blood, either unsorted or a sorted T cell fraction (not recorded which). The receptor source for this set is a male donor with ankylosing spondylitis or in good health (not recorded which).

This sequence joins TRBV20-1 and TRBJ1-4; possible D gene TRBD1, 5 bases. V shed 7 bases and J shed 3 bases, with 9 bases lying between them. Germline V gives CDR1 DFQATT, CDR2 SNEGSKA (reference sequence). This CDR3 is 12 amino acids long. This CDR3 reads CSVSQANEKLFF. CDR3 nucleotide sequence: TGCAGTGTTTCACAGGCTAATGAAAAACTGTTTTTT.

V gene TRBV7-3 combines with J gene TRBJ2-1; 11 bases line up with TRBD2. The germline V gene encodes CDR1 SGHTA and CDR2 FQGTGA. This CDR3 has 15 amino acids. Trimming cost V 3 bases and J 5 bases; bases outside gene matches: 3. The CDR3, as DNA: TGTGCCAGCAGCTTGACTAGCGGGGAAAACAATGAGCAGTTCTTC. It yields the protein CASSLTSGENNEQFF.

In this sample, this clonotype turned up many times. The chain joins TRBV13 to TRBJ2-3; 13 nucleotides match TRBD2. Trimming at V came to 4 bases and at J to 8 bases, leaving 6 bases not matched to a gene. Germline assignment: CDR1 PRHDT and CDR2 FYEKMQ (reference sequence). CDR3 size: 15 residues. The CDR3 is CASSSGTSGVFTQYF. The CDR3 nucleotides are TGTGCCAGCAGCTCGGGGACTAGCGGGGTTTTTACGCAGTATTTT.

In its sample, this clonotype was seen many times. The CDR3 DNA reads as TGTGCCAGCAGTTTAAAGGGACTAGGAAGGCCGGAGACCCAGTACTTC. It is translated as CASSLKGLGRPETQYF. V gene TRBV12-3 or TRBV12-4 combines with J gene TRBJ2-5; 8 bases match TRBD2. This CDR3 has 16 residues. The trim removed 2 bases at V and 5 bases at J, leaving 10 bases unmatched.

The sample holds many counts of this clonotype. The chain combines TRBV5-1 with TRBJ2-7, with a tentative D call TRBD2 (6 bases). The CDR3 totals 15 residues. Trimming shortened V by 1 base and J by 2 bases, and 13 bases separated the two germline ends. Per germline, CDR1 SGHRS and CDR2 YFSETQ. The CDR3 DNA follows: TGCGCCAGCAGCTTGACGGGAGCCGCACCCTACGAGCAGTACTTC. This sequence encodes CASSLTGAAPYEQYF.

This clonotype was seen more than once but under ten times. The gene calls are TRBV5-6 and TRBJ2-7; 7 nucleotides agree with TRBD1. The CDR3 length is 15 residues. Trimming at V came to 3 bases and at J to 2 bases, leaving 8 bases not matched to a gene. Germline V CDR1 and CDR2: SGHDT, YYEEEE. The CDR3 DNA reads as TGTGCCAGCAGCTACCCCGGGACAGCCACCTACGAGCAGTACTTC. Translating gives CASSYPGTATYEQYF.

The gene calls are TRBV5-1 and TRBJ2-3; D ambiguous. The V end was cut by 0 bases, the J end by 3 bases, with 8 bases between. The germline V gene has CDR1 SGHRS and CDR2 YFSETQ. The CDR3 totals 14 residues. The chain's CDR3 is CASSLDPWTDTQYF. The DNA for the CDR3 is TGCGCCAGCAGCTTGGATCCTTGGACAGATACGCAGTATTTT. Drawing the rest from reference TRBV5-1 and TRBJ2-3, the complete variable domain is KAGVTQTPRYLIKTRGQQVTLSCSPISGHRSVSWYQQTPGQGLQFLFEYFSETQRNKGNFPGRFSGRQFSNSRSEMNVSTLELGDSALYLCASSLDPWTDTQYFGPGTRLTVL.

This clonotype was observed many times. The rearrangement joins TRBV20-1 to TRBJ1-5; maybe TRBD1 (6 bases). CDR3 size: 15 residues. The V end was cut by 2 bases, the J end by 4 bases, with 15 bases between. Per the germline V gene, CDR1 is DFQATT and CDR2 is SNEGSKA (reference sequence). In nucleotides, the CDR3 is TGCAGTGCTAGAAAACAGGGAGTAGGAAATCAGCCCCAGCATTTT. Encoded protein: CSARKQGVGNQPQHF.

This clonotype has a count of ten or more. The chain is built from TRBV5-1 and TRBJ2-5; D not resolved. V shed 2 bases and J shed 1 base, with 6 bases lying between them. The V gene's germline CDR1 is SGHRS and CDR2 YFSETQ. This CDR3 region has 13 residues. The CDR3 reads CASSLTLQETQYF. The CDR3 coding sequence is TGCGCCAGCAGCTTAACTCTCCAAGAGACCCAGTACTTC.

This clonotype was recorded at least ten times. The chain joins TRBV6-1 to TRBJ1-3; D is unclear. Germline loops: CDR1 MNHNS, CDR2 SASEGT. V was clipped by 5 bases and J by 4 bases, with 18 bases between them. The CDR3 runs to 16 residues. The CDR3 DNA is TGTGCCAGCAGTCCGACAAGAAACCCAAGGGGAAACACCATATATTTT. Translating gives CASSPTRNPRGNTIYF.

The CDR3, as DNA: TGTGCCACCAGCAGACCCGGGACAACAACTAATGAAAAACTGTTTTTT. Encoded protein: CATSRPGTTTNEKLFF. The chain carries TRBV15 and TRBJ1-4, with a weak D call TRBD1 (6 bases). From germline, CDR1 is LNHNV and CDR2 YYDKDF (reference sequence). The CDR3 runs 16 residues. V lost 2 bases to trimming and J lost 0 bases, with 10 bases between them.

This clonotype was seen repeatedly, ten times or more. The chain combines TRBV20-1 with TRBJ2-7; 8 bases match TRBD1. The junction had 2 bases not matched to a gene; V was cut back by 0 bases and J by 4 bases. In germline, CDR1 is DFQATT, CDR2 SNEGSKA (reference sequence). The CDR3 totals 13 residues. The CDR3 reads CSAREHRGYEQYF. In DNA, the CDR3 is TGCAGTGCTAGAGAGCACAGGGGGTACGAGCAGTACTTC.

This clonotype was found many times. The gene calls are TRBV5-6 and TRBJ2-3; D is possibly TRBD2 (7 bases). Germline V gives CDR1 SGHDT, CDR2 YYEEEE. The CDR3 is 16 amino acids. Trimming cost V 4 bases and J 4 bases, with 19 bases left between them. The CDR3 reads CASSPLASGGSDTQYF. The CDR3 nucleotides are TGTGCCAGCAGCCCCCTAGCTTCGGGGGGCTCAGATACGCAGTATTTT.

This clonotype came up many times. The chain is built from TRBV20-1 and TRBJ2-7; the D gene is possibly TRBD1 (5 bases). This CDR3 comprises 15 residues. Between the trimmed V and J ends, which lost 0 bases and 6 bases, there was a span of 18 bases. The germline CDR1 and CDR2 sequences are DFQATT and SNEGSKA (reference sequence). CDR3 DNA: TGCAGTGCTAGAGATGGGGCCGGCAGTGCCCTCGAGCAGTACTTC. It encodes CSARDGAGSALEQYF.

This clonotype was seen ten or more times. The V gene is TRBV12-3 or TRBV12-4, the J gene TRBJ2-7; 9 bases line up with TRBD1. The trim removed 7 bases at V and 7 bases at J, leaving 5 bases unmatched. The CDR3 extends over 12 amino acids. The CDR3 here is CASTLDRGEQYF. The CDR3 nucleotides are TGTGCCAGCACCCTGGACAGGGGAGAGCAGTACTTC.

This clonotype was counted at least ten times. This chain uses TRBV27 with TRBJ2-7, with a possible D match to TRBD1 (5 bases). The ends were cut back, 3 bases at V and 2 bases at J, with 8 bases in the middle. This CDR3 region has 13 residues. Germline loops: CDR1 MNHEY, CDR2 SMNVEV (reference sequence). CDR3 in amino acids: CASSLQGTYEQYF. The CDR3 DNA sequence: TGTGCCAGCAGTTTGCAGGGTACCTACGAGCAGTACTTC.

This clonotype was counted many times. The V call is TRBV19, the J call TRBJ1-4; D unresolved. In germline, CDR1 is LNHDA, CDR2 SQIVND (reference sequence). Trimming removed 5 bases at V and 6 bases at J, with 13 bases between. The CDR3 is 14 residues long. CDR3 residues: CASSAPTYHEKLFF. In nucleotides, the CDR3 is TGTGCCAGTAGTGCCCCGACTTACCATGAAAAACTGTTTTTT.

This clonotype came up many times. As DNA, the CDR3 is TGTGCCAGCAGCTGGAACGTTGGAGCAGATACGCAGTATTTT. It translates to CASSWNVGADTQYF. The chain links TRBV7-2 to TRBJ2-3; no definite D call. There are 14 residues in the CDR3. V dropped 4 bases and J dropped 4 bases, with 12 bases sitting between them. The germline gives CDR1 SGHTA, CDR2 FQGNSA.

This clonotype was seen a few times. The chain has TRBV12-3 or TRBV12-4 and TRBJ1-5; 7 bases fit TRBD1. The trim removed 6 bases at V and 0 bases at J, leaving 8 bases unmatched. The CDR3 has 16 residues. CDR3 in amino acids: CASRQTGAPSNQPQHF. The CDR3 bases are TGTGCCAGCAGGCAAACAGGGGCCCCTAGCAATCAGCCCCAGCATTTT.

V is TRBV5-1 and J is TRBJ2-3; 13 bases fit TRBD2. Germline CDR1 is SGHRS and CDR2 is YFSETQ. V lost 1 base to trimming and J lost 4 bases; unmatched junction nucleotides: 3. The CDR3 runs to 16 residues. As DNA, the CDR3 is TGCGCCAGCAGCTTGCGGACTAGCGGGGGTTCAGATACGCAGTATTTT. This translates into CASSLRTSGGSDTQYF.

This clonotype was picked up many times. V usage is TRBV7-2 and J usage is TRBJ2-7, with a weak D call TRBD1 (5 bases). The CDR3 spans 15 residues. Germline assignment: CDR1 SGHTA and CDR2 FQGNSA. V dropped 0 bases and J dropped 1 base, with 10 bases sitting between them. CDR3 nucleotide sequence: TGTGCCAGCAGCTTAGCGCTTTCAGGGTCCTACGAGCAGTACTTC. This translates into CASSLALSGSYEQYF.

This clonotype was seen many times. This sequence joins TRBV5-1 and TRBJ2-7; D possibly uses TRBD1 or TRBD2 (5 bases each). From germline, CDR1 is SGHRS and CDR2 YFSETQ. The CDR3 length is 13 residues. V was clipped by 4 bases and J by 3 bases, with 11 bases between them. CDR3 nucleotides: TGCGCCAGCAGCCCGGGACCGAACTACGAGCAGTACTTC. Residues: CASSPGPNYEQYF.

This sequence joins TRBV12-3 or TRBV12-4 and TRBJ2-1; TRBD1 might be the D (7 bases). Trimming cost V 3 bases and J 9 bases, with 18 bases left between them. This CDR3 is built from 15 residues. The CDR3 loop reads CASSFSNRGGSEQFF. As DNA, the CDR3 is TGTGCCAGCAGTTTTTCTAACAGGGGAGGAAGTGAGCAGTTCTTC.

Many counts were recorded for this clonotype. The rearrangement uses TRBV4-2 and TRBJ2-3, with D unresolved. V dropped 0 bases and J dropped 4 bases, with 5 bases sitting between them. Germline lookup yields CDR1 LGHNA and CDR2 YNFKEQ. The CDR3 has 13 residues. The DNA of the CDR3 is TGTGCCAGCAGCCAAGATCAATCAGATACGCAGTATTTT. It encodes CASSQDQSDTQYF.

The V and J genes are TRBV20-1 and TRBJ2-5, with D possibly matching TRBD2 (6 bases). Trimming stripped 0 bases from V and 3 bases from J, with 14 bases between. The CDR3 consists of 15 residues. Per the germline V gene, CDR1 is DFQATT and CDR2 is SNEGSKA (reference sequence). The chain's CDR3 is CSARDVMASEETQYF. CDR3 nucleotide sequence: TGCAGTGCTAGAGATGTGATGGCTAGCGAAGAGACCCAGTACTTC.

The CDR3 DNA follows: TGTGCCAGCAGGTCAGGTAGCAATCAGCCCCAGCATTTT. Its translation is CASRSGSNQPQHF. The rearrangement links TRBV2 to TRBJ1-5; no definite D call. V dropped 6 bases and J dropped 0 bases, with 6 bases sitting between them. Germline V CDR1 and CDR2: SNHLY, FYNNEI. The CDR3 is 13 residues long.

The chain joins TRBV5-1 to TRBJ2-7; 15 bases agree with TRBD2. The CDR3 is made up of 16 amino acids. Per the germline V gene, CDR1 is SGHRS and CDR2 is YFSETQ. J was trimmed by 3 bases and V by 2 bases; bases with no gene match: 3. DNA for the CDR3: TGCGCCAGCAGCTTCGGACTAGCGGGGGGGAGCTACGAGCAGTACTTC. Translating it yields CASSFGLAGGSYEQYF.

This clonotype was detected many times. The rearrangement joins TRBV5-1 to TRBJ1-3; D call uncertain. The V and J ends lost 1 base and 0 bases respectively, with 14 bases between them. Germline V lookup: CDR1 SGHRS, CDR2 YFSETQ. This CDR3 spans 17 amino acids. The CDR3 nucleotides read TGCGCCAGCAGCTTGTACCCAGGCCCGTTCTCTGGAAACACCATATATTTT. Protein: CASSLYPGPFSGNTIYF.

This clonotype occurred many times. The V call is TRBV12-3 or TRBV12-4, the J call TRBJ2-1; D gene ambiguous. V shed 7 bases and J shed 4 bases, with 11 bases lying between them. The CDR3 is 13 residues long. The CDR3 sequence is CASTPTQYNEQFF. For the CDR3, the DNA is TGTGCCAGCACCCCGACACAATACAATGAGCAGTTCTTC.